The rows below give T cell receptor beta chains drawn from one sample of a study of cytomegalovirus exposure and HLA in healthy donors. Sequencing was performed with immunoSEQ multiplex PCR; in TCRdb, only in-frame clones are kept and a portion is missing. The sample records 150,000 to 200,000 clones, around 81% being singletons. Specimen: PBMCs. The receptors derive from a woman aged 30 to 39 in good health and CMV-seropositive. Both conserved end residues are part of each CDR3. Each record gives: D gene, V gene, J gene, clone size, CDR3 DNA, CDR3 protein. A D gene is named only where the DNA matches it firmly. The size field is filled for only some rows; it gives once, few, many or a size class.

>-|TRBV6-4|TRBJ1-2|-
TGTGCCAGCAGTGACGCGGATTATGGCTACACCTTC
CASSDADYGYTF
>-|TRBV6-1|TRBJ1-1|few
TGTGCCAGCAGGCAGACAGTAAGGCTGACTGAAGCTTTCTTT
CASRQTVRLTEAFF
>-|TRBV7-7|TRBJ2-2|-
TGTGCCAGCAGCTTAGAAGACAGGACCGGGGAGCTGTTTTTT
CASSLEDRTGELFF
>-|TRBV2|TRBJ1-2|-
TGTGCCAGCAAATTAAACACCGATGGCTACACCTTC
CASKLNTDGYTF
>-|TRBV5-1|TRBJ2-1|-
TGCGCCAGCAGCTTGGTGCGGGATGGCCTCGATGAGCAGTTCTTC
CASSLVRDGLDEQFF
>-|TRBV5-5|TRBJ2-3|-
TGTGCCAGCAGCATAAAAGGGGCGACGAGCACAGATACGCAGTATTTT
CASSIKGATSTDTQYF
>-|TRBV5-4|TRBJ2-7|-
TGTGCCAGCAGCTCTCGAAAACAGGGGGGGAGCGAGCAGTACTTC
CASSSRKQGGSEQYF
>TRBD1|TRBV10-2|TRBJ2-2|few
TGCGCCAGCAGCCAGACAGGGGGCGGGTACGGGGAGCTGTTTTTT
CASSQTGGGYGELFF
>-|TRBV4-1|TRBJ2-6|-
TGCGCCAGCAGCCAAGATGGAGGGAACTCTGGGGCCAACGTCCTGACTTTC
CASSQDGGNSGANVLTF
>-|TRBV2|TRBJ2-1|-
TGTGCCAGCAGGAAAGACAACGCCCTTAGGGAGCAGTTCTTC
CASRKDNALREQFF
>-|TRBV7-9|TRBJ1-1|-
TGTGCCAGCAGTCGGGACACCGAGGGTGAAGCTTTCTTT
CASSRDTEGEAFF
>-|TRBV19|TRBJ2-1|-
TGTGCCAGTAGTATATCCCTCTCCAATGAGCAGTTCTTC
CASSISLSNEQFF
>TRBD2|TRBV29-1|TRBJ2-5|-
TGCAGCGTAACCCCACCGAGACTAGCGGAACAAGAGACCCAGTACTTC
CSVTPPRLAEQETQYF
>TRBD1|TRBV4-3|TRBJ1-2|-
TGCGCCAGCAGCCAAGATCTGCAGGGGGCGGGTGGCTACACCTTC
CASSQDLQGAGGYTF
>-|TRBV7-2|TRBJ2-1|-
TGTGCCAGCAGCTTAGTCGGGGGAGGGGGTCACAATGAGCAGTTCTTC
CASSLVGGGGHNEQFF
>-|TRBV7-9|TRBJ2-1|-
TGTGCCAGCAGCCCAACCCCTAGCGTACCTAACAATGAGCAGTTCTTC
CASSPTPSVPNNEQFF
>-|TRBV5-1|TRBJ2-7|-
TGCGCCAGCAGCTTTGATTTAACTACCCACGAGCAGTACTTC
CASSFDLTTHEQYF
>TRBD1|TRBV5-6|TRBJ2-7|-
TGTGCCAGCAGTGACAGGGATGCCTACGAGCAGTACTTC
CASSDRDAYEQYF
>-|TRBV15|TRBJ2-7|-
TGTGCCACCAGCAGGAGGGGGGGGGAAACCTACGAGCAGTACTTC
CATSRRGGETYEQYF
>TRBD1|TRBV7-6|TRBJ1-3|-
TGTGCCAGCAGCTTAGCGGCAGGGGGAAGTGGAAACACCATATATTTT
CASSLAAGGSGNTIYF
>TRBD2|TRBV5-1|TRBJ2-3|-
TGCGCCAGCAGCACGGGACTAGCGGATACAGATACGCAGTATTTT
CASSTGLADTDTQYF
>TRBD2|TRBV9|TRBJ2-1|few
TGTGCCAGCAGCACGGGACTAGCGGTTTACAATGAGCAGTTCTTC
CASSTGLAVYNEQFF
>-|TRBV6-6|TRBJ2-3|-
TGTGCCAGCAGTTCCCCGGTGGCAGGGGGCACAGATACGCAGTATTTT
CASSSPVAGGTDTQYF
>-|TRBV7-2|TRBJ2-2|few
TGTGCCAGCAGCTTCCCTGGACAGACGAACACCGGGGAGCTGTTTTTT
CASSFPGQTNTGELFF
>TRBD2|TRBV4-1|TRBJ2-3|-
TGCGCCAGCAGCCAAGATAGGTCGGTAGCGGGGGTCCCCGACAGCACAGATACGCAGTATTTT
CASSQDRSVAGVPDSTDTQYF
>TRBD2|TRBV6-1|TRBJ2-7|-
TGTGCCAGCATAGTAGCGGGGGGTACAGGTGAGCAGTACTTC
CASIVAGGTGEQYF
>TRBD1|TRBV4-3|TRBJ2-7|-
TGCGCCAGCAGCCTTGGACAGGGACCCACCGAGCAGTACTTC
CASSLGQGPTEQYF
>TRBD1|TRBV18|TRBJ1-1|-
TGTGCCAGCTCAGCGAATCCTCGACAGGGCAGGAACACTGAAGCTTTCTTT
CASSANPRQGRNTEAFF
>-|TRBV6-6|TRBJ1-1|-
TGTGCCAGCAGTTACTCGGAGGGGAACACTGAAGCTTTCTTT
CASSYSEGNTEAFF
>TRBD1|TRBV18|TRBJ1-1|-
TGTGCCAGCTCACCACGGACAGGTGAAGCTTTCTTT
CASSPRTGEAFF
>-|TRBV7-9|TRBJ1-2|-
TGTGCCAGCAGCTTATCATCATCGGTCCCAATGCACGGCTACACCTTC
CASSLSSSVPMHGYTF
>TRBD1|TRBV2|TRBJ1-5|once
TGTGCCAGCAGCGGGGACAGGATGAGGAATCAGCCCCAGCATTTT
CASSGDRMRNQPQHF
>TRBD2|TRBV19|TRBJ2-1|-
TGTGCCAGTAGTTGGACTAGCGGGGGGTTCTACAATGAGCAGTTCTTC
CASSWTSGGFYNEQFF
>TRBD1|TRBV7-6|TRBJ1-1|-
TGTGCCAGCAGCTTAACAGGGGTCACTGAAGCTTTCTTT
CASSLTGVTEAFF
>TRBD1|TRBV27|TRBJ2-7|-
TGTGCCAGCAGTGCCCAGGGGACAGGGGGGTTTATTCAGTACTTC
CASSAQGTGGFIQYF
>TRBD1|TRBV5-6|TRBJ2-1|-
TGTGCCAGCAGCTCCGGGACAGATCCCTTAGATGAGCAGTTCTTC
CASSSGTDPLDEQFF
>TRBD1|TRBV7-2|TRBJ2-3|once
TGTGCCAGCAGCTTGAGGACAGGGTACACAGATACGCAGTATTTT
CASSLRTGYTDTQYF
>-|TRBV5-4|TRBJ1-1|-
TGTGCCAGCAGGCCGAGAACAGGAGCGGGGACTGAAGCTTTCTTT
CASRPRTGAGTEAFF
>-|TRBV29-1|TRBJ1-1|-
TGCAGCTGTCATAGGAACACTGAAGCTTTCTTT
CSCHRNTEAFF
>TRBD1|TRBV4-1|TRBJ2-7|-
TGCGCCAGCAGCCAAGGGTGGACAGGCAACGAGCAGTACTTC
CASSQGWTGNEQYF
>-|TRBV18|TRBJ2-5|-
TGTGCCAGCGAGAGCCAAGAGACCCAGTACTTC
CASESQETQYF